A single sample is the source of the 5 T cell receptor beta chains below, sequenced in a study of T-cell memory formation after mild COVID-19. A single record per CDR3 protein comes from TCRdb applying MiXCR to the 5' RACE reads. The data show 450,000 to 650,000 distinct CDR3 sequences, roughly 22% seen once. Sequenced input: PBMCs or a T cell subset sorted from them (not recorded which). The receptors derive from an adult woman who had mild COVID-19 (a few samples of this study predate the infection). Cell type and time point are not known.

The V gene is TRBV18, the J gene TRBJ2-7; D not resolved. Germline V gives CDR1 KGHSH, CDR2 LQKENI. The CDR3 covers 13 residues. Trimming left V 6 bases short and J 4 bases short, with 13 bases between. CDR3 protein: CASSSPGIYEQYF. In DNA, the CDR3 is TGTGCCAGCTCGTCACCAGGTATTTACGAGCAGTACTTC.

This clonotype occurred once. The V gene is TRBV10-1, the J gene TRBJ2-5, with a possible D match to TRBD1 (6 bases). CDR1 and CDR2 (germline): WNHNN, SYGVQD (reference sequence). Between the trimmed V and J ends, which lost 7 bases and 3 bases, there was a span of 12 bases. This CDR3 is 13 amino acids long. The CDR3 protein is CASTRTVEETQYF. For the CDR3, the DNA is TGCGCCAGCACCCGGACAGTGGAAGAGACCCAGTACTTC.

The chain couples TRBV5-1 to TRBJ2-1; 10 positions agree with TRBD2. V was pared by 3 bases and J by 7 bases, with 7 bases of the junction left unmatched. CDR1 and CDR2 from the germline V gene are SGHRS and YFSETQ. There are 15 residues in the CDR3. CDR3 in amino acids: CASSSTSGTINEQFF. The CDR3 coding sequence is TGCGCCAGCAGCTCAACTAGCGGGACAATAAATGAGCAGTTCTTC.

J is TRBJ1-1 and V is TRBV12-3 or TRBV12-4; D not certain. V shed 2 bases and J shed 1 base, with 11 bases lying between them. This CDR3 has 15 residues. The CDR3 spells CASSLFYGWNTEAFF. The DNA for the CDR3 is TGTGCCAGCAGTTTATTCTACGGTTGGAACACTGAAGCTTTCTTT.

CDR3 in DNA: TGTGCCAGCAGGTCAGCTGGCCTCCGAAACGAGCAGTACTTC. Its protein is CASRSAGLRNEQYF. The chain couples TRBV6-5 to TRBJ2-7; the D is unclear. Trimming removed 6 bases from V and 5 bases from J, with 17 bases in between. Germline V gene sequence: CDR1 MNHEY, CDR2 SVGAGI. The CDR3 sequence is 14 residues long.